These 22 T cell receptor beta chains were all obtained from the same sample, sequenced in a study of metastatic and nonmetastatic thyroid tumors. TCRdb ran MiXCR on the PCR reads. This sample yields approximately 17,000 clones, of which 27% are seen a single time; less than 15% belongs to the top ten. Ahead of thyroid surgery, no patient had received treatment of any kind. The sequenced sample consisted of adjacent normal tissue. The receptors were gathered from a female donor with papillary thyroid cancer or a benign thyroid nodule (not recorded which). Some clones in this sample may be carry-over from other donors' samples.

This chain joins TRBV11-3 and TRBJ2-7; 7 positions match TRBD2. Germline V gene sequence: CDR1 SGHNT, CDR2 YENEEA. Trimming removed 3 bases from V and 2 bases from J; junction bases left unmatched: 7. This CDR3 contains 15 residues. CDR3: CASSFGRTLTYEQYF. The CDR3 nucleotides read TGTGCCAGCAGCTTCGGGAGGACCCTAACCTACGAGCAGTACTTC. Variable domain in full (rest from reference TRBV11-3 and TRBJ2-7): EAGVVQSPRYKIIEKKQPVAFWCNPISGHNTLYWYLQNLGQGPELLIRYENEEAVDDSQLPKDRFSAERLKGVDSTLKIQPAELGDSAVYLCASSFGRTLTYEQYFGPGTRLTVT.

The chain uses TRBV6-1 and TRBJ1-2, with TRBD1 matching 9 bases. The CDR3 has 13 amino acids. Germline V lookup: CDR1 MNHNS, CDR2 SASEGT. Unmatched junction bases numbered 10, after V lost 10 bases and J lost 7 bases. DNA of the CDR3: TGTGCCAACAGATCCGACAGGGGGTCTGGCTACACCTTC. Its translation: CANRSDRGSGYTF.

This clone was recorded a few times. The chain carries TRBV24-1 and TRBJ1-5; D not certain. Per the germline V gene, CDR1 is KGHDR and CDR2 is SFDVKD. Trimming took off 3 bases at V and 2 bases at J, with 10 bases between the two ends. The CDR3 runs to 15 residues. The CDR3 nucleotides are TGTGCCACCAGTGATCCTAGGACGGGCAATCAGCCCCAGCATTTT. It specifies CATSDPRTGNQPQHF.

V is TRBV5-5 and J is TRBJ1-6, with TRBD1 identical over 9 bases. The CDR3 extends over 15 amino acids. CDR1 and CDR2 (germline): SGHKS, YYEKEE (reference sequence). V dropped 2 bases and J dropped 9; count of bases not matched to a gene: 6. The CDR3 coding sequence is TGTGCCAGCAGCTTTTCTGGACAGGGGTTTTCACCCCTCCACTTT. Translated: CASSFSGQGFSPLHF.

This clone is deemed medium-sized. The V and J genes are TRBV5-6 and TRBJ2-7; TRBD1 agrees at 7 bases. V shed 6 bases, J shed 3 bases, and the junction held 9 bases outside the gene matches. Germline CDR1 reads SGHDT; CDR2 reads YYEEEE. The CDR3 is 14 residues long. The CDR3 loop reads CASIKTGLVYEQYF. CDR3 nucleotides: TGTGCCAGCATCAAGACAGGGTTGGTCTACGAGCAGTACTTC.

Note on this clone: Distinct nucleotide sequences in the sample also encode this CDR3. V gene TRBV27 combines with J gene TRBJ2-3; the D is unclear. Per the germline V gene, CDR1 is MNHEY and CDR2 is SMNVEV (reference sequence). V was shortened by 2 bases and J by 0 bases, with 6 bases between the two germline ends. The CDR3 has 14 residues. This chain's CDR3 is CASSLTESTDTQYF. For the CDR3, the DNA is TGTGCCAGCAGTTTAACAGAGAGCACAGATACGCAGTATTTT.

In this sample, this clone turned up a few times. The chain recombines TRBV7-8 with TRBJ2-7, with 10 bases aligning to TRBD2. This CDR3 is 18 amino acids long. Germline trimming cut 1 base from V and 3 bases from J; bases unmatched to any gene: 12. Germline loops: CDR1 SGHVS, CDR2 FQNEAQ. CDR3 sequence (DNA): TGTGCCAGCAGCTTAGAGCTTAATCTAGCGGGGGAATTCTACGAGCAGTACTTC. Its translation is CASSLELNLAGEFYEQYF.

V and J are TRBV6-1 and TRBJ2-1, with 7 bases fitting TRBD2. After removal of 6 bases from V and 7 bases from J, the junction contained 12 bases not matched to a gene. The CDR3 is 15 amino acids. Germline values: CDR1 MNHNS, CDR2 SASEGT. Here the CDR3 reads CASRESGVRRNEQFF. The CDR3 nucleotides read TGTGCCAGCAGGGAGAGCGGGGTACGCCGAAATGAGCAGTTCTTC.

The CDR3 loop is CASSAGTEGPTEQYF. CDR3 DNA sequence: TGTGCCAGTAGTGCCGGGACAGAAGGTCCTACTGAGCAGTACTTC. V is TRBV19 and J is TRBJ2-7; 7 nucleotides agree with TRBD1. The CDR3 loop spans 15 amino acids. With V trimmed by 5 bases and J by 7 bases, 14 bases remained unmatched. CDR1 LNHDA and CDR2 SQIVND come from the germline V gene (reference sequence).

This clone showed up just a few times. The rearrangement joins TRBV2 to TRBJ2-7; 7 bases map to TRBD2. V was clipped by 7 bases and J by 6 bases; unmatched bases: 6. Per the germline V gene, CDR1 is SNHLY and CDR2 is FYNNEI. The CDR3 totals 12 residues. CDR3 bases: TGTGCCAGCACTAGCGGCGGGAGCGAGCAGTACTTC. Amino acid sequence: CASTSGGSEQYF. Looking up the rest from reference TRBV2 and TRBJ2-7 gives the full variable domain: EPEVTQTPSHQVTQMGQEVILRCVPISNHLYFYWYRQILGQKVEFLVSFYNNEISEKSEIFDDQFSVERPDGSNFTLKIRSTKLEDSAMYFCASTSGGSEQYFGPGTRLTVT.

This clone was seen repeatedly, ten times or more. The rearrangement links TRBV5-1 to TRBJ2-1; TRBD1 or TRBD2 may be the D gene (5 bases each). From germline, CDR1 is SGHRS and CDR2 YFSETQ. Trimming stripped 0 bases from V and 8 bases from J, with 12 bases between. This CDR3 has 14 amino acids. Here the CDR3 reads CASSLVGPGDEQFF. In DNA, the CDR3 is TGCGCCAGCAGCTTGGTGGGACCAGGTGATGAGCAGTTCTTC. Looking up the rest from reference TRBV5-1 and TRBJ2-1 gives the full variable domain: KAGVTQTPRYLIKTRGQQVTLSCSPISGHRSVSWYQQTPGQGLQFLFEYFSETQRNKGNFPGRFSGRQFSNSRSEMNVSTLELGDSALYLCASSLVGPGDEQFFGPGTRLTVL.

This clone was seen a handful of times. The chain employs TRBV9 and TRBJ2-7, with 7 bases fitting TRBD1. The CDR3 loop spans 14 amino acids. The J segment lost 3 bases and the V segment lost 0 bases, leaving 3 bases of the junction unmatched. Germline V gene lookup returns CDR1 SGDLS and CDR2 YYNGEE. CDR3 sequence (DNA): TGTGCCAGCAGCGTAGAACGGGACAGCTACGAGCAGTACTTC. Translating gives CASSVERDSYEQYF.

The chain has TRBV27 and TRBJ2-7; 7 nucleotides align to TRBD2. This CDR3 spans 15 amino acids. The V segment lost 6 bases and the J segment 2 bases; nucleotides outside the gene matches: 10. Germline V gene lookup returns CDR1 MNHEY and CDR2 SMNVEV (reference sequence). This chain's CDR3 is CASRLYRGGTYEQYF. As DNA, the CDR3 is TGTGCCAGCAGACTGTACCGCGGGGGAACCTACGAGCAGTACTTC.

This clone was detected only a few times. The chain employs TRBV2 and TRBJ2-1; 8 positions match TRBD2. This CDR3 comprises 15 residues. CDR1 and CDR2 from the germline V gene are SNHLY and FYNNEI. V was clipped by 5 bases and J by 0 bases; unmatched bases: 3. CDR3 loop: CASSRLANSYNEQFF. DNA for the CDR3: TGTGCCAGCAGTCGACTAGCGAACTCCTACAATGAGCAGTTCTTC.

This clone was counted only a few times. The rearrangement links TRBV30 to TRBJ2-7; D is uncertain. The CDR3 is made up of 15 amino acids. The V gene lost 3 bases and the J gene lost 2 bases, with 17 bases spanning the gap. From germline, CDR1 is GTSNPN and CDR2 SVGIG (reference sequence). CDR3 in DNA: TGTGCCTGGAGGGAATCTTGGACGGCCCCCTACGAGCAGTACTTC. It specifies CAWRESWTAPYEQYF.

The chain links TRBV11-2 to TRBJ2-7; D is unresolved. This CDR3 spans 13 amino acids. The V gene lost 2 bases and the J gene lost 4 bases, with 9 bases spanning the gap. Germline-derived CDR1 and CDR2 are SGHAT and FQNNGV. The CDR3 DNA sequence: TGTGCCAGCAGCTTATCTGGCGGTTACGAGCAGTACTTC. This codes for CASSLSGGYEQYF.

The chain is built from TRBV18 and TRBJ1-5; a weak D match, TRBD1 (6 bases). Germline CDR1 is KGHSH and CDR2 is LQKENI. The CDR3 extends over 12 amino acids. Trimming cost V 6 bases and J 8 bases, with 11 bases left between them. CDR3 residues: CASSQGREPQHF. For the CDR3, the DNA is TGTGCCAGCTCGCAGGGGCGCGAGCCCCAGCATTTT.

This chain connects TRBV11-2 to TRBJ1-5; no clear D gene. The CDR3 contains 16 residues. Germline V lookup: CDR1 SGHAT, CDR2 FQNNGV. The V end was cut by 0 bases, the J end by 0 bases, with 9 bases between. The CDR3 region has the DNA TGTGCCAGCAGCTTAGAGGTCAGCTATAGCAATCAGCCCCAGCATTTT. This gives the protein CASSLEVSYSNQPQHF.

The rearrangement links TRBV7-3 to TRBJ2-1, with D possibly matching TRBD2 (5 bases). The CDR3 totals 13 residues. V lost 3 bases, J lost 9 bases, and 12 bases lay in between. Germline CDR1 reads SGHTA; CDR2 reads FQGTGA. The CDR3: CASSLDRSGEQFF. CDR3 sequence (DNA): TGTGCCAGCAGCTTGGATCGGAGCGGTGAGCAGTTCTTC.

The chain recombines TRBV13 with TRBJ2-7, with 11 nucleotides matching TRBD2. Germline lookup yields CDR1 PRHDT and CDR2 FYEKMQ (reference sequence). The CDR3 covers 15 residues. The junction had 6 bases not matched to a gene; V was cut back by 5 bases and J by 3 bases. CDR3 residues: CASSRGTSGIYEQYF. CDR3 bases: TGTGCCAGCAGCCGCGGGACTAGCGGAATCTACGAGCAGTACTTC. The full variable domain, with the rest looked up from reference TRBV13 and TRBJ2-7, is AAGVIQSPRHLIKEKRETATLKCYPIPRHDTVYWYQQGPGQDPQFLISFYEKMQSDKGSIPDRFSAQQFSDYHSELNMSSLELGDSALYFCASSRGTSGIYEQYFGPGTRLTVT.

The chain uses TRBV6-2 or TRBV6-3 and TRBJ2-7, with 10 bases lining up with TRBD1. The germline gives CDR1 MNHEY, CDR2 SVGEGT. The CDR3 is 13 amino acids. J was trimmed by 3 bases and V by 5 bases; bases with no gene match: 1. DNA of the CDR3: TGTGCCAGCAGTGGGACAGGGGACTACGAGCAGTACTTC. The encoded protein is CASSGTGDYEQYF.

V and J are TRBV6-4 and TRBJ2-2, with TRBD2 as a possible D gene (5 bases). There are 13 residues in the CDR3. The V end lost 5 bases, the J end lost 8 bases, and 12 bases lay between the germline ends. Per the germline V gene, CDR1 is MRHNA and CDR2 is SNTAGT. The CDR3 coding sequence is TGTGCCAGCAGTAAGGAGGCCTTAGGGGAGCTGTTTTTT. Amino acid sequence: CASSKEALGELFF.